Given below is one T cell receptor (beta chain) in context. This sample was included in a study of technical replicates of blood from a few donors. Produced via immunoSEQ multiplex PCR; TCRdb's table is partial and in-frame only. The sample yields approximately 74,000 clones, roughly 98% seen once. The origin of this receptor is a human donor in good health. Sequencing input: T cells isolated from PBMCs.

The chain's CDR3 is CASSFDSPYGYTF. CDR3 DNA: TGCGCCAGCAGCTTTGACAGCCCCTATGGCTACACCTTC. This chain joins TRBV5-1 and TRBJ1-2; the D gene is possibly TRBD1 (5 bases). Germline V gene sequence: CDR1 SGHRS, CDR2 YFSETQ. The CDR3 totals 13 residues. Trimming shortened V by 2 bases and J by 4 bases, and 9 bases separated the two germline ends.